Following are 16 T cell receptor beta chains from one sample sequenced in a study of blood T cells in healthy people across ages. A J-beta primer mix and a sample-barcoded 5' primer were used in a second PCR of about 7 to 12 cycles. TCRdb itself ran the 5' RACE reads through MiXCR, one entry per CDR3 protein. The sample holds about a million distinct CDR3 sequences, roughly half seen once. Specimen: blood. These receptors were obtained from a woman aged 55-69 years in good health.

CDR3 nucleotides: TGTGCCATCAGCGGGACTAGCGGTTACAATGAGCAGTTCTTC. It codes for CAISGTSGYNEQFF. The V gene is TRBV10-3, the J gene TRBJ2-1; 11 positions match TRBD2. The trim removed 6 bases at V and 4 bases at J, leaving 2 bases unmatched. CDR1 and CDR2 from the germline V gene are ENHRY and SYGVKD. The CDR3 length is 14 residues.

This clonotype showed up just a few times. The genes are TRBV6-5 and TRBJ1-1; no clear D. The germline gives CDR1 MNHEY, CDR2 SVGAGI. Trimming removed 3 bases from V and 4 bases from J, with 9 bases in between. CDR3 length: 13 amino acids. CDR3 sequence: CASSYWGGTEAFF. The CDR3 DNA follows: TGTGCCAGCAGTTATTGGGGTGGCACTGAAGCTTTCTTT.

This chain links TRBV29-1 with TRBJ2-5; TRBD1 might be the D (6 bases). There are 13 residues in the CDR3. CDR1 is SQVTM, CDR2 ANQGSEA, per germline. Trimming cost V 8 bases and J 4 bases, with 17 bases left between them. The CDR3 DNA follows: TGCAGCTTTCTGACAGGCGGCAGAGAGACCCAGTACTTC. It specifies CSFLTGGRETQYF.

The table lists this clonotype with a count of one. The rearrangement links TRBV6-5 to TRBJ1-4, with a possible D match to TRBD1 (5 bases). The CDR3 has 16 residues. V gave up 2 bases and J gave up 5 bases, with 15 bases separating them. CDR1 is MNHEY, CDR2 SVGAGI, per germline. CDR3 residues: CASSYTACGGNEKLFF. CDR3 coding DNA: TGTGCCAGCAGTTACACTGCGTGTGGGGGAAATGAAAAACTGTTTTTT.

The rearrangement joins TRBV20-1 to TRBJ1-5; D is unclear. The CDR3 is 14 residues long. Germline V gives CDR1 DFQATT, CDR2 SNEGSKA (reference sequence). V was cut by 5 bases and J by 3 bases, with 14 bases left in between. CDR3 residues: CSAGFLALNQPQHF. The CDR3 nucleotides read TGCAGTGCTGGTTTTTTGGCCCTCAATCAGCCCCAGCATTTT.

The rearrangement uses TRBV28 and TRBJ2-7; 7 bases map to TRBD1. CDR1 and CDR2 from the germline V gene are MDHEN and SYDVKM. The junction had 6 bases not matched to a gene; V was cut back by 5 bases and J by 8 bases. The CDR3 covers 12 residues. CDR3 residues: CASSPTTGQQYF. The CDR3 DNA is TGTGCCAGCAGTCCCACGACAGGGCAGCAGTACTTC. The full variable domain, rest sourced from reference TRBV28 and TRBJ2-7, is DVKVTQSSRYLVKRTGEKVFLECVQDMDHENMFWYRQDPGLGLRLIYFSYDVKMKEKGDIPEGYSVSREKKERFSLILESASTNQTSMYLCASSPTTGQQYFGPGTRLTVT.

About this clonotype: At one end the junction does not follow the germline gene, possibly because of a read error. The genes are TRBV6-2 or TRBV6-3 and TRBJ2-3; D is unclear. This CDR3 spans 12 amino acids. CDR1 is MNHEY, CDR2 SVGEGT, per germline. CDR3 DNA: TGTGCCAGCAGTTATTCCACAAATACGCAGTATTTT. It yields the protein CASSYSTNTQYF.

This clonotype was seen only a few times. The V gene is TRBV4-1, the J gene TRBJ1-4; TRBD1 matches at 8 bases. CDR1 and CDR2 (germline): MGHRA, YSYEKL. V was clipped by 6 bases and J by 8 bases; unmatched bases: 8. CDR3 length equals 14 residues. The CDR3 region has the DNA TGCGCCAGCAGACTCGCCGGGACAGGAGAAAAACTGTTTTTT. Encoded protein: CASRLAGTGEKLFF.

A word on this clonotype: A much larger clone lies a single base off, so this may be a read error. The V call is TRBV10-3, the J call TRBJ1-1; no clear D. The CDR3 runs 13 residues. CDR1 is ENHRY, CDR2 SYGVKD, per germline. The CDR3 protein is CAIGETKGTEAFF. The CDR3 DNA sequence: TGTGCCATCGGTGAGACAAAGGGCACTGAAGCTTTCTTT.

The J gene is TRBJ1-1, the V gene TRBV27; D remains unclear. Trimming left V 0 bases short and J 3 bases short, with 14 bases between. Germline V gene sequence: CDR1 MNHEY, CDR2 SMNVEV (reference sequence). The CDR3 totals 16 residues. CDR3 in DNA: TGTGCCAGCAGTTTATCACAGTTAAGAAAGGACACTGAAGCTTTCTTT. This encodes CASSLSQLRKDTEAFF.

This clonotype appeared a single time. This chain joins TRBV5-1 and TRBJ1-1; a weak D match, TRBD1 (5 bases). The CDR3 spans 17 residues. The V and J ends lost 0 bases and 7 bases respectively, with 22 bases between them. In germline, CDR1 is SGHRS, CDR2 YFSETQ. CDR3 DNA sequence: TGCGCCAGCAGCTTGGAAGCCGCAGGGAGGGGAGTGGGTGAAGCTTTCTTT. This gives the protein CASSLEAAGRGVGEAFF.

The rearrangement uses TRBV7-9 and TRBJ2-1, with TRBD2 as a possible D gene (5 bases). CDR3 length equals 16 residues. CDR1 is SEHNR and CDR2 is FQNEAQ in the germline V gene (reference sequence). Trimming cost V 1 base and J 5 bases, with 15 bases left between them. CDR3 DNA sequence: TGTGCCAGCAGCTTAGTGAGGGTCCCGGCAGACAATGAGCAGTTCTTC. The encoded protein is CASSLVRVPADNEQFF.

V is TRBV12-3 or TRBV12-4 and J is TRBJ2-5; no definite D call. The length of the CDR3 is 14 residues. The V end lost 6 bases, the J end lost 0 bases, and 11 bases lay between the germline ends. CDR3 nucleotide sequence: TGTGCCAGCAGCGCCCTCTGGTACCAAGAGACCCAGTACTTC. It codes for CASSALWYQETQYF.

The V gene is TRBV5-1, the J gene TRBJ2-7; D is possibly TRBD1 (5 bases). The CDR3 is 15 amino acids. V was trimmed by 0 bases and J by 4 bases, leaving 14 bases between them. Germline CDR1 and CDR2: SGHRS and YFSETQ. This chain's CDR3 is CASSLVVGRRYEQYF. CDR3 DNA sequence: TGCGCCAGCAGCTTGGTTGTGGGGCGCAGGTACGAGCAGTACTTC. The variable domain in full, completed from reference TRBV5-1 and TRBJ2-7, reads KAGVTQTPRYLIKTRGQQVTLSCSPISGHRSVSWYQQTPGQGLQFLFEYFSETQRNKGNFPGRFSGRQFSNSRSEMNVSTLELGDSALYLCASSLVVGRRYEQYFGPGTRLTVT.

This clonotype showed up just once. The chain employs TRBV20-1 and TRBJ1-5, with TRBD1 matching over 11 bases. The CDR3 loop spans 15 amino acids. V shed 3 bases, J shed 5 bases, and the junction held 6 bases outside the gene matches. CDR1 and CDR2 from the germline V gene are DFQATT and SNEGSKA (reference sequence). The chain's CDR3 is CSARGQGGFDQPQHF. The CDR3 nucleotides are TGCAGTGCTAGGGGACAGGGGGGTTTCGATCAGCCCCAGCATTTT.

The J gene is TRBJ2-3, the V gene TRBV7-8, with 12 bases identical to TRBD2. J lost 5 bases, V lost 5 bases, and 8 bases had no gene match. Germline values: CDR1 SGHVS, CDR2 FQNEAQ. The CDR3 spans 16 residues. This chain's CDR3 is CASSPRLAGDIDTQYF. In nucleotides, the CDR3 is TGTGCCAGCAGCCCGCGACTAGCGGGGGATATAGATACGCAGTATTTT.